The 18 T cell receptor beta chains in this list originate from one sample, sequenced in a study of T cells in Graves' hyperthyroidism and ophthalmopathy. Amplified regions were TCR beta CDR3 sequences from RNA transcripts. An initial round of RT-PCR targeting the TCR CDR3 relied on the HTBI primer set. TCRdb independently ran MiXCR on the multiplex PCR reads; one entry per CDR3 protein. The sample has about 350,000 distinct CDR3 sequences, approximately 15% seen once; the top ten hold 20% to 25%. The sample was blood. These receptors originate from a woman aged 25 to 39 with Graves' hyperthyroidism.

In this sample, this clonotype turned up many times. CDR3 in DNA: TGTGCCAGCCTTGAGGTGTATTCGGGGACTGAAGCTTTCTTT. Translating gives CASLEVYSGTEAFF. The chain joins TRBV28 to TRBJ1-1; D uncertain. The CDR3 length is 14 residues. The germline V and J ends were trimmed by 8 bases and 5 bases, with 18 bases remaining between them. Germline values: CDR1 MDHEN, CDR2 SYDVKM.

The genes are TRBV12-3 or TRBV12-4 and TRBJ1-6; the D is unclear. The CDR3 is 14 amino acids. Trimming pared 3 bases from V and 10 bases from J, leaving 13 bases between. CDR3 nucleotides: TGTGCCAGCAGTTTGAAGATAACTGGGTCACCCCTCCACTTT. Encoded protein: CASSLKITGSPLHF.

At least ten counts were recorded for this clonotype. The rearrangement links TRBV20-1 to TRBJ2-1; 13 nucleotides line up with TRBD2. V shed 6 bases, J shed 12 bases, and the junction held 11 bases outside the gene matches. CDR1 is DFQATT, CDR2 SNEGSKA, per germline (reference sequence). This CDR3 is 14 amino acids long. The CDR3 DNA is TGCAGTGCCGCCGGGACTAGCGGGACCCCTGGGCAGTTCTTC. Its protein product is CSAAGTSGTPGQFF.

This clonotype occurred once. The chain carries TRBV7-9 and TRBJ2-1, with 15 bases identical to TRBD2. CDR3 size: 18 residues. V lost 0 bases to trimming and J lost 12 bases; unmatched junction nucleotides: 12. In germline, CDR1 is SEHNR, CDR2 FQNEAQ (reference sequence). CDR3: CASSLAKGTSGRRGGQFF. The CDR3 DNA is TGTGCCAGCAGCTTAGCGAAGGGGACTAGCGGGAGGAGAGGTGGGCAGTTCTTC.

Concerning this clonotype: A much bigger clone sits one base away, suggesting this may be a read error. A read error is likely, as this CDR3 ends without the conserved phenylalanine or tryptophan. The chain has TRBV7-2 and TRBJ1-1; no clear D gene. Germline CDR1 SGHTA, CDR2 FQGNSA. V was pared by 4 bases and J by 5 bases, with 8 bases between. The CDR3 loop spans 12 amino acids. CDR3 coding DNA: TGTGCCAGCAGCTACCCGTTGACTGAAGCTTTCCTT. This gives the protein CASSYPLTEAFL.

This chain links TRBV5-1 with TRBJ2-5; D not resolved. V lost 0 bases, J lost 4 bases, and 16 bases lay in between. The germline gives CDR1 SGHRS, CDR2 YFSETQ. The CDR3 contains 16 residues. CDR3 sequence reads: CASSLAPGDGGETQYF. The CDR3 region has the DNA TGCGCCAGCAGCTTGGCCCCCGGTGATGGTGGAGAGACCCAGTACTTC.

V gene TRBV6-2 or TRBV6-3 combines with J gene TRBJ2-7, with D unresolved. This CDR3 is built from 14 residues. Trimming cost V 2 bases and J 3 bases, with 11 bases left between them. CDR1 is MNHEY and CDR2 is SVGEGT in the germline V gene. CDR3 DNA: TGTGCCAGCAGTTACAGTCCAGCATACTACGAGCAGTACTTC. Protein: CASSYSPAYYEQYF.

The V gene is TRBV20-1, the J gene TRBJ2-5; TRBD1 is a possible D gene (5 bases). Germline V gene data show CDR1 as DFQATT and CDR2 as SNEGSKA (reference sequence). Deletions cut 3 bases from V and 4 bases from J, with 15 bases between. This CDR3 contains 14 residues. The DNA for the CDR3 is TGCAGTGCTAGCCCTGGGGCGTCCCGAGAGACCCAGTACTTC. Its protein is CSASPGASRETQYF.

This clonotype was counted ten times or more. The V gene is TRBV24-1, the J gene TRBJ1-1, with D tentatively TRBD1 (5 bases). This CDR3 is 14 amino acids long. The V gene lost 0 bases and the J gene lost 3 bases, with 7 bases spanning the gap. Germline values: CDR1 KGHDR, CDR2 SFDVKD. The CDR3 sequence is CATSDLGGHTEAFF. CDR3 nucleotides: TGTGCCACCAGTGATTTGGGGGGTCACACTGAAGCTTTCTTT.

For this clonotype: Germline and junction disagree at one end, which may indicate a read error. The chain links TRBV6-2 or TRBV6-3 to TRBJ2-1, with TRBD2 identical over 7 bases. The CDR3 runs 12 residues. Germline V gene sequence: CDR1 MNHEY, CDR2 SVGEGT. For the CDR3, the DNA is TGTGACAGCGGAGCGGGATGGGATGAGCAGTTCTTC. As protein: CDSGAGWDEQFF.

This clonotype has a count of ten or more. V is TRBV28 and J is TRBJ2-1; the D gene is possibly TRBD2 (5 bases). This CDR3 is 15 amino acids long. Trimming removed 3 bases at V and 4 bases at J, with 13 bases between. CDR1 and CDR2 from the germline V gene are MDHEN and SYDVKM. The CDR3 protein is CASSFPSGVYNEQFF. CDR3 DNA sequence: TGTGCCAGCAGTTTCCCCAGCGGAGTTTACAATGAGCAGTTCTTC.

This clonotype was detected many times. The CDR3 sequence is CASSYQSWMNTEAFF. For the CDR3, the DNA is TGTGCCAGCAGCTATCAGTCCTGGATGAACACTGAAGCTTTCTTT. This chain joins TRBV2 and TRBJ1-1; D uncertain. The ends were cut back, 6 bases at V and 0 bases at J, with 14 bases in the middle. Germline assignment: CDR1 SNHLY and CDR2 FYNNEI. The CDR3 runs 15 residues.

Only a few counts were recorded for this clonotype. The CDR3 sequence is CASSPVGLTNNEQFF. The CDR3 bases are TGTGCCAGCTCACCGGTGGGGCTAACTAACAATGAGCAGTTCTTC. The chain joins TRBV18 to TRBJ2-1; weak D call: TRBD1 (5 bases). The V gene's germline CDR1 is KGHSH and CDR2 LQKENI. The CDR3 extends over 15 amino acids. Trimming removed 3 bases from V and 5 bases from J, with 14 bases in between.

In the case of this clonotype: The missing conserved phenylalanine or tryptophan at the end of this CDR3 makes a read error likely. The chain employs TRBV30 and TRBJ2-7; 7 bases are shared with TRBD1. Trimming removed 5 bases from V and 2 bases from J; junction bases left unmatched: 3. CDR3 length: 12 amino acids. Per the germline V gene, CDR1 is GTSNPN and CDR2 is SVGIG (reference sequence). The CDR3 DNA follows: TGTGCCTGGGGGGACAGCCCCTACGAGCAGTACTGC. Residues: CAWGDSPYEQYC.

CDR3 DNA sequence: TGTGCCAGCAGGATTAGCGGAAACTACAATGAGCAGTTCTTC. Protein sequence: CASRISGNYNEQFF. The chain combines TRBV25-1 with TRBJ2-1; TRBD2 is a possible D gene (6 bases). With 6 bases removed from V and 3 bases from J, the gap between germline ends came to 12 bases. The CDR3 extends over 14 amino acids. Per the germline V gene, CDR1 is MGHDK and CDR2 is SYGVNS.

This clonotype has at least ten counts. J is TRBJ2-1 and V is TRBV20-1; D is unclear. The germline gives CDR1 DFQATT, CDR2 SNEGSKA (reference sequence). Trimming cost V 0 bases and J 2 bases, with 11 bases left between them. This CDR3 comprises 15 residues. The CDR3 loop reads CSAREVGNPYNEQFF. CDR3 bases: TGCAGTGCTAGAGAGGTAGGGAATCCCTACAATGAGCAGTTCTTC.

There are a few counts of this clonotype. V and J are TRBV30 and TRBJ1-2; D remains ambiguous. The CDR3 has 11 amino acids. From germline, CDR1 is GTSNPN and CDR2 SVGIG (reference sequence). The germline V and J ends were trimmed by 2 bases and 7 bases, with 8 bases remaining between them. The CDR3 is CAWSSDSGYTF. The CDR3 nucleotides are TGTGCCTGGAGTTCCGATTCTGGCTACACCTTC.

Only a few counts were recorded for this clonotype. As DNA, the CDR3 is TGTGCCAGCAGCGTAGATCAGGACCCCAATCAGCCCCAGCATTTT. It encodes CASSVDQDPNQPQHF. The rearrangement joins TRBV9 to TRBJ1-5, with unresolved D. This CDR3 region has 15 residues. The germline V gene encodes CDR1 SGDLS and CDR2 YYNGEE. Trimming shortened V by 0 bases and J by 3 bases, and 10 bases separated the two germline ends. The variable domain in full, completed from reference TRBV9 and TRBJ1-5, reads DSGVTQTPKHLITATGQRVTLRCSPRSGDLSVYWYQQSLDQGLQFLIQYYNGEERAKGNILERFSAQQFPDLHSELNLSSLELGDSALYFCASSVDQDPNQPQHFGDGTRLSIL.